The 14 T cell receptor beta chains in this list originate from one sample, sequenced in a study of T cell repertoires in cytomegalovirus infection. Each CDR3 protein is one row after TCRdb ran MiXCR on the reads. Among about 260,000 distinct CDR3 sequences, around 15% were seen once, and the ten largest hold around 9.5%. The sample comprised PBMCs. These TCRs come from a human donor in good health (CMV status not recorded). Some clones in this sample may be carry-over from other donors' samples.

This clonotype has a handful of counts. This chain joins TRBV19 and TRBJ2-2; D might be TRBD2 (6 bases). The CDR3 has 14 residues. The V and J ends lost 7 bases and 2 bases respectively, with 11 bases between them. Germline V lookup: CDR1 LNHDA, CDR2 SQIVND (reference sequence). DNA of the CDR3: TGTGCCAGTAACCCGGGACTTAACACCGGGGAGCTGTTTTTT. Translating it yields CASNPGLNTGELFF.

V is TRBV19 and J is TRBJ1-5; D is unresolved. V lost 7 bases and J lost 1, with 14 bases in between. The CDR3 runs 15 residues. The germline V gene has CDR1 LNHDA and CDR2 SQIVND (reference sequence). CDR3 sequence reads: CASTGGAFSNQPQHF. The CDR3 DNA is TGTGCCAGTACCGGAGGAGCCTTCAGCAATCAGCCCCAGCATTTT.

This clonotype was detected many times. The rearrangement links TRBV7-3 to TRBJ1-2; tentative D call: TRBD1 (6 bases). Germline CDR1 SGHTA, CDR2 FQGTGA. V lost 0 bases and J 1 base, leaving 9 bases between the germline ends. CDR3 length equals 15 residues. CDR3: CASSLTPRGNYGYTF. The CDR3 DNA follows: TGTGCCAGCAGCTTAACTCCCAGGGGTAACTATGGCTACACCTTC.

Only a few counts were recorded for this clonotype. The rearrangement uses TRBV25-1 and TRBJ2-1, with 9 bases that match TRBD1. CDR1 is MGHDK, CDR2 SYGVNS, per germline. This CDR3 is built from 16 residues. J lost 1 base, V lost 4 bases, and 5 bases had no gene match. CDR3 residues: CASSGRDRASYNEQFF. The CDR3 bases are TGTGCCAGCAGTGGGAGGGACAGGGCATCCTACAATGAGCAGTTCTTC.

The CDR3 here is CSAKDPGTDTQYF. CDR3 nucleotide sequence: TGCAGTGCTAAGGATCCGGGGACAGATACGCAGTATTTT. V is TRBV20-1 and J is TRBJ2-3; the D gene is possibly TRBD2 (5 bases). There are 13 residues in the CDR3. From germline, CDR1 is DFQATT and CDR2 SNEGSKA (reference sequence). The germline V and J ends were trimmed by 4 bases and 3 bases, with 11 bases remaining between them.

This clonotype has a count of ten or more. The J gene is TRBJ2-5, the V gene TRBV7-3; perhaps TRBD2 as D (6 bases). Germline V gives CDR1 SGHTA, CDR2 FQGTGA. CDR3 length: 13 residues. V was trimmed by 5 bases and J by 5 bases, leaving 12 bases between them. CDR3 nucleotides: TGTGCCAGCAGCCCACTAGCTTCGGAGACCCAGTACTTC. Its protein product is CASSPLASETQYF.

This clonotype was counted a few times. This chain links TRBV29-1 with TRBJ2-3; 7 nucleotides align to TRBD2. Germline CDR1 and CDR2: SQVTM and ANQGSEA. V lost 5 bases to trimming and J lost 1 base; unmatched junction nucleotides: 12. This CDR3 has 16 residues. The CDR3 is CSVSSELAAGTDTQYF. DNA for the CDR3: TGCAGCGTTTCGTCGGAGCTAGCGGCAGGCACAGATACGCAGTATTTT.

The chain links TRBV18 to TRBJ2-1; D is undetermined. The CDR3 has 17 residues. V shed 3 bases and J shed 0 bases, with 15 bases lying between them. Germline CDR1 KGHSH, CDR2 LQKENI. The CDR3 DNA is TGTGCCAGCTCACCCCTTCGTGGATCGAACTCCTACAATGAGCAGTTCTTC. It translates to CASSPLRGSNSYNEQFF.

The genes are TRBV6-5 and TRBJ1-4; D call uncertain. V was shortened by 7 bases and J by 8 bases, with 17 bases between the two germline ends. Per germline, CDR1 MNHEY and CDR2 SVGAGI. CDR3 size: 14 residues. DNA of the CDR3: TGTGCCAGCACCCTACGCTTGGGGAGCGAAAAACTGTTTTTT. Translation: CASTLRLGSEKLFF.

This clonotype was picked up a small number of times. This chain links TRBV15 with TRBJ2-7; D not certain. Trimming pared 2 bases from V and 2 bases from J, leaving 10 bases between. CDR3 length: 14 residues. CDR1 is LNHNV and CDR2 is YYDKDF in the germline V gene (reference sequence). CDR3 DNA sequence: TGTGCCACCAGCAGAACCTCGACCCCCTACGAGCAGTACTTC. Its protein is CATSRTSTPYEQYF.

This clonotype was detected many times. This chain links TRBV12-3 or TRBV12-4 with TRBJ2-2; D perhaps matches TRBD1 (5 bases). CDR3 length equals 14 residues. V was pared by 8 bases and J by 1 base, with 11 bases between. CDR3 DNA sequence: TGTGCCAGCTGCGAGCAGGGGAACACCGGGGAGCTGTTTTTT. It yields the protein CASCEQGNTGELFF.

This clonotype occurred many times. The gene calls are TRBV4-1 and TRBJ2-7; 9 bases fit TRBD1. Trimming took 1 base from V and 1 from J; bases not matched to a gene: 2. The CDR3 covers 15 residues. Germline V gives CDR1 MGHRA, CDR2 YSYEKL. CDR3 sequence: CASSQAGTGSYEQYF. The CDR3, as DNA: TGCGCCAGCAGCCAAGCCGGGACAGGGTCCTACGAGCAGTACTTC.

The rearrangement joins TRBV12-3 or TRBV12-4 to TRBJ2-3; TRBD1 matches 10 bases. The CDR3 extends over 16 amino acids. Germline trimming cut 5 bases from V and 6 bases from J; bases unmatched to any gene: 11. This CDR3 reads CASSPTAGTGEDTQYF. The CDR3 DNA follows: TGTGCCAGCAGTCCGACGGCAGGGACAGGGGAGGATACGCAGTATTTT.

This clonotype was picked up a small number of times. CDR3 sequence (DNA): TGTGCCAGCAGTCCCGACGAGAACTATGGCTACACCTTC. Protein: CASSPDENYGYTF. The chain recombines TRBV12-3 or TRBV12-4 with TRBJ1-2; no clear D. The CDR3 length is 13 residues. The V and J ends lost 5 bases and 2 bases respectively, with 9 bases between them.